Listed below are T cell receptor beta chains from one sample, sequenced in a study of cytomegalovirus exposure and HLA in healthy donors. The method was immunoSEQ multiplex PCR; TCRdb's version includes in-frame clones alone and lacks a portion of them. This table has about 160,000 clones, roughly 80% appearing once. Sequencing input: PBMCs. Every receptor here comes from a female donor in good health and CMV-seronegative. Each CDR3 is given with its conserved first and last residue. A D gene is named only where the DNA matches it firmly. Not every row has a clone size; where given, it reads once, few, many or a size class.

NA TRBJ1-6 15 NA TRBV6-5 TGTGCCAGCAGGACCCGACAGACTTATAATTCACCCCTCCACTTT CASRTRQTYNSPLHF
NA TRBJ1-3 12 NA TRBV29-1 TGCAGCGCCCGGACTTTCGGAAACACCATATATTTT CSARTFGNTIYF
TRBD1 TRBJ1-1 12 NA TRBV5-8 TGTGCCAGCAGCTTGGTCTCAGGGGGAGCTTTCTTT CASSLVSGGAFF
NA TRBJ2-6 16 NA TRBV7-7 TGTGCCAGCAGCCCTAGGATGCTCTCTGGGGCCAACGTCCTGACTTTC CASSPRMLSGANVLTF
NA TRBJ2-5 13 NA TRBV30 TGTGCCTGGAGTTCGGCGGGGAGGGAGACCCAGTACTTC CAWSSAGRETQYF
NA TRBJ2-2 16 NA TRBV9 TGTGCCAGCAGCTTCCTACAGCTAGGGGGGGCCGGGGAGCTGTTTTTT CASSFLQLGGAGELFF
TRBD1 TRBJ1-1 15 many TRBV5-4 TGTGCCAGCAGCTTGGACAGGGGAACGAACACTGAAGCTTTCTTT CASSLDRGTNTEAFF
TRBD1 TRBJ2-1 14 NA TRBV9 TGTGCCAGCCGACAGGGGTTTGAATACAATGAGCAGTTCTTC CASRQGFEYNEQFF
NA TRBJ1-1 16 NA TRBV5-6 TGTGCCAGCAGCTTGGTCCAACAGGGACCTAACACTGAAGCTTTCTTT CASSLVQQGPNTEAFF
NA TRBJ1-1 15 once TRBV18 TGTGCCAGCTCCTACGCCCCCAGGGGCGCCACTGAAGCTTTCTTT CASSYAPRGATEAFF
TRBD1 TRBJ2-5 15 NA TRBV5-6 TGTGCCAGCAGCTTCGGGGACAGGGGGCAAGAGACCCAGTACTTC CASSFGDRGQETQYF
TRBD1 TRBJ2-6 19 NA TRBV4-2 TGTGCCAGCAGCCAACATTCCGGGACAGGGGTTTCTGGGGCCAACGTCCTGACTTTC CASSQHSGTGVSGANVLTF
NA TRBJ2-3 12 NA TRBV5-1 TGCGCCAGCAGCTTCGGGGGTGATACGCAGTATTTT CASSFGGDTQYF
TRBD2 TRBJ2-5 16 NA TRBV6-5 TGTGCCAGCAGTTACTCCGGGGCGGGAGTAGGAGAGACCCAGTACTTC CASSYSGAGVGETQYF
TRBD1 TRBJ1-6 15 NA TRBV6-1 TGTGCCAGCAGTGGGCAGGGGGCGGTCATTTCACCCCTCCACTTT CASSGQGAVISPLHF
NA TRBJ2-6 17 NA TRBV5-1 TGCGCCAGCAGCTTGACCGCCACGAGCTCTGGGGCCAACGTCCTGACTTTC CASSLTATSSGANVLTF
NA TRBJ1-6 16 NA TRBV2 TGTGCCAGCAGGAAAACAGGCTTCCCTTATAATTCACCCCTCCACTTT CASRKTGFPYNSPLHF
TRBD1 TRBJ1-2 13 NA TRBV6-5 TGTGCCAGCAGTGACAGGGGTCGTAACGGCTACACCTTC CASSDRGRNGYTF
TRBD1 TRBJ2-7 15 once TRBV7-9 TGTGCCAGCAGCTCTGGGGCAGGGGGCACCTACGAGCAGTACTTC CASSSGAGGTYEQYF
TRBD2 TRBJ2-1 16 NA TRBV5-1 TGCGCCAGCAGCTTGAAGTTGGGGACTAGCGGGAATGAGCAGTTCTTC CASSLKLGTSGNEQFF
TRBD2 TRBJ2-3 14 NA TRBV7-2 TGTGCCAGCAGCGGGCTAGCGGCGACGGATACGCAGTATTTT CASSGLAATDTQYF
TRBD1 TRBJ1-1 14 NA TRBV19 TGTGCCAGTAGGCACAGGGGACAGGTCACTGAAGCTTTCTTT CASRHRGQVTEAFF
TRBD2 TRBJ2-5 14 once TRBV5-1 TGCGCCAGCAGCTTGGGACTAGCGCAAGAGACCCAGTACTTC CASSLGLAQETQYF
TRBD2 TRBJ2-1 17 NA TRBV5-4 TGTGCCAGCAGCGGTCCGGTTGGGCGGGGGGCCCACAATGAGCAGTTCTTC CASSGPVGRGAHNEQFF
NA TRBJ1-1 14 NA TRBV7-8 TGTGCCAGCAGCTTATCGTGGGGGGGGACTGAAGCTTTCTTT CASSLSWGGTEAFF
NA TRBJ1-1 17 NA TRBV29-1 TGCAGCGTTGAAGATACCGGACATCCTAAGGGGAACACTGAAGCTTTCTTT CSVEDTGHPKGNTEAFF